This T cell receptor (beta chain) was recovered during a study of PD-L1 blockade in urothelial cancer. Study context: The patients' atezolizumab therapy, 1,200 mg intravenously every 3 weeks, started in about 2014. Counts from blood samples showed a median of 141,255 T cells. Study results and caveats: When measured at 3 weeks, tumor-associated blood clones expanded more in durable-benefit patients.

Time point meaning: pretreatment peripheral blood. The germline V gene encodes CDR1 GTSNPN and CDR2 SVGIG (reference sequence). The CDR3 spans 12 residues. Trimming pared 2 bases from V and 6 bases from J, leaving 11 bases between. This clone has a single count. Its target is unknown. Synthetic spike-ins, TCR analog templates, were added into each PCR. TCRdb's table, derived via immunoSEQ multiplex PCR, lists solely in-frame clones and lacks some. Here the sample spans 75,000 to 95,000 clones, just under 85% being singletons. The clonotype originates from a man between 40 and 49 years old with urothelial cancer. This rearrangement joins TRBV30 to TRBJ2-7; possibly TRBD2 for D (6 bases). Specimen: PBMCs, collected around atezolizumab (anti-PD-L1) treatment. The CDR3 coding sequence is TGTGCCTGGAGTCGGGGGTCGGGCGAGCAGTACTTC. As protein: CAWSRGSGEQYF.